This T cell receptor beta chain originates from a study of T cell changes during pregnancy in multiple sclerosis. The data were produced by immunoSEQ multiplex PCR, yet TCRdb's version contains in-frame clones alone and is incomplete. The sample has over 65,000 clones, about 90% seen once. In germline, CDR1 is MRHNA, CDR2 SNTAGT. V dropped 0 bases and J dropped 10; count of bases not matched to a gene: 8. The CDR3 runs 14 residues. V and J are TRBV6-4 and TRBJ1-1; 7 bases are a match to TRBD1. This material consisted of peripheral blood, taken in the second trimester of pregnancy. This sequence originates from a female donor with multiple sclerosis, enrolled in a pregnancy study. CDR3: CASSDSGGADPAFF. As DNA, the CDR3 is TGTGCCAGCAGTGACTCAGGGGGCGCAGATCCAGCTTTCTTT.